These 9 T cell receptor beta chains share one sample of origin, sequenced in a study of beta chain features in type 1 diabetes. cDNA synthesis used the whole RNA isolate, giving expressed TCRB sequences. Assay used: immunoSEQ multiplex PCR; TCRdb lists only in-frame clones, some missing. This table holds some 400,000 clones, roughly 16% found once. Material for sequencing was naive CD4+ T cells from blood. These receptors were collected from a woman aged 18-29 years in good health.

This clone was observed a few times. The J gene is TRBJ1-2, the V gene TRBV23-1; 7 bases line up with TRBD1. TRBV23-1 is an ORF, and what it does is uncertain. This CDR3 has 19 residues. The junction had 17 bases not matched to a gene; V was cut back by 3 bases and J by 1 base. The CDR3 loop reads CASSHPRGNRIVVNYGYTF. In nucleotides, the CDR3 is TGCGCCAGCAGTCACCCCAGGGGGAACAGGATAGTGGTTAACTATGGCTACACCTTC.

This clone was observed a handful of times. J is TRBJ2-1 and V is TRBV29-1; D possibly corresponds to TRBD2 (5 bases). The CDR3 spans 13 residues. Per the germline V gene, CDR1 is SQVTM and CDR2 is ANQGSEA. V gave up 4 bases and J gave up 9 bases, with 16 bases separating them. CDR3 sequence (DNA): TGCAGCGTTGTTTTTCTAGCTGGTGGTGAGCAGTTCTTC. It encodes CSVVFLAGGEQFF.

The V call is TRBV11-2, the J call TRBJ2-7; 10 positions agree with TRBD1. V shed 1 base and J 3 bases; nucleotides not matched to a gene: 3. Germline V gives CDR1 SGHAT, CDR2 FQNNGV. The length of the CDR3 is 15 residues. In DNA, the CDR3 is TGTGCCAGCAGCTTAGTCGGGACAGGGGACTACGAGCAGTACTTC. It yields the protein CASSLVGTGDYEQYF. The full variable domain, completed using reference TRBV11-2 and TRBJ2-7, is EAGVAQSPRYKIIEKRQSVAFWCNPISGHATLYWYQQILGQGPKLLIQFQNNGVVDDSQLPKDRFSAERLKGVDSTLKIQPAKLEDSAVYLCASSLVGTGDYEQYFGPGTRLTVT.

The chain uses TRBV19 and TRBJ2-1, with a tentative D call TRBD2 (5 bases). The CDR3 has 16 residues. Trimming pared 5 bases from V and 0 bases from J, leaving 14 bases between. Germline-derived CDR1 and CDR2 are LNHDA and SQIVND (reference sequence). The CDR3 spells CASSLRLGSSYNEQFF. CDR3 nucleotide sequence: TGTGCCAGTAGTTTGAGACTGGGGAGCTCCTACAATGAGCAGTTCTTC.

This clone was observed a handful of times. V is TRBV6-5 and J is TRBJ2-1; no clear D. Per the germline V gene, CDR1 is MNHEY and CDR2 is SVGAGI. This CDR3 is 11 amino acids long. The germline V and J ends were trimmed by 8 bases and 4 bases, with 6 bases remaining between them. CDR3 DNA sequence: TGTGCCAGCTACTCGTACAATGAGCAGTTCTTC. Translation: CASYSYNEQFF.

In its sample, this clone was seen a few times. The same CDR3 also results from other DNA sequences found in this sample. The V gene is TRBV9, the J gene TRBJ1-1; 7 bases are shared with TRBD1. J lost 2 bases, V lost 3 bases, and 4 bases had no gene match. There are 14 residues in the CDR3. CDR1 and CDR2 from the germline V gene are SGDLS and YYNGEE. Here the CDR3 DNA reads TGTGCCAGCAGCGCCCGACAGGGAAACACTGAAGCTTTCTTT. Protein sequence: CASSARQGNTEAFF.

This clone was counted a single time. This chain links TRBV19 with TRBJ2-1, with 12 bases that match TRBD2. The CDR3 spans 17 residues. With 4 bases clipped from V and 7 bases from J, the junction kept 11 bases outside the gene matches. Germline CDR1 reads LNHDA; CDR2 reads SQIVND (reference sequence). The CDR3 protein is CASSKSLAGGYRNEQFF. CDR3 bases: TGTGCCAGTAGTAAATCCCTAGCGGGAGGGTATAGGAATGAGCAGTTCTTC.

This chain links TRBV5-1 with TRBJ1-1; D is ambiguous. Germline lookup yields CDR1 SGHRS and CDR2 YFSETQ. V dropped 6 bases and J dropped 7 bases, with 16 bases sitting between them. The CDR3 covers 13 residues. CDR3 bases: TGCGCCAGCACCCTTTCGGAGGACGGTGAAGCTTTCTTT. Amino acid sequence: CASTLSEDGEAFF. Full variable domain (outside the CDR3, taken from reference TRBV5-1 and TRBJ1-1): KAGVTQTPRYLIKTRGQQVTLSCSPISGHRSVSWYQQTPGQGLQFLFEYFSETQRNKGNFPGRFSGRQFSNSRSEMNVSTLELGDSALYLCASTLSEDGEAFFGQGTRLTVV.

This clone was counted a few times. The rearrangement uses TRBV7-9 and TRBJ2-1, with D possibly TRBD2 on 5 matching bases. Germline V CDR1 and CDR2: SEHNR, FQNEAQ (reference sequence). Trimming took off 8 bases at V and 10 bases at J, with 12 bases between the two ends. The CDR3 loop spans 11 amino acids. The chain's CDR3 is CASQWGEEQFF. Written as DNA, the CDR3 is TGTGCCAGCCAGTGGGGAGAAGAGCAGTTCTTC.